This TCR beta chain was sequenced in a study of CD8 T cells in Susac syndrome. Sequencing of TCR beta covered CD8+ and CD4+ T cells obtained from blood. Each multiple sclerosis control was a treatment-naive patient with relapsing-remitting disease that was either stable or active. Negative isolation was applied to CD8+ and CD4+ T cells, and FACS enrichment was applied to TEMRA cells. Reverse transcription of roughly 0.5 to 1 ug RNA used random hexamers. Amplification of TCR beta CDR3 across 54 Vbeta and 13 Jbeta was performed with immunoSEQ multiplex PCR. One entry per CDR3 protein, called by TCRdb with MiXCR from the immunoSEQ multiplex PCR reads. The sample contains 150,000 to 200,000 distinct CDR3 sequences, about 95% of which appear only once. The clonotype comes from a human donor with multiple sclerosis. The sequenced sample consisted of CD4+ T cells from PBMCs.

CDR3 amino acids: CASSQVSRDPMFRMNTEAFF. CDR3 sequence (DNA): TGTGCCAGCAGCCAAGTCTCCCGGGACCCGATGTTTCGGATGAACACTGAAGCTTTCTTT. The chain combines TRBV3-1 with TRBJ1-1, with D possibly matching TRBD1 (5 bases). This CDR3 has 20 amino acids. Deletions cut 1 base from V and 0 bases from J, with 24 bases between. Germline CDR1 reads LGHDT; CDR2 reads YNNKEL (reference sequence). The full variable domain, its missing parts supplied by reference TRBV3-1 and TRBJ1-1, is DTAVSQTPKYLVTQMGNDKSIKCEQNLGHDTMYWYKQDSKKFLKIMFSYNNKELIINETVPNRFSPKSPDKAHLNLHINSLELGDSAVYFCASSQVSRDPMFRMNTEAFFGQGTRLTVV.